This TCR beta chain stems from a study of beta chain features in type 1 diabetes. This CDR3 comprises 14 residues. The V segment lost 6 bases and the J segment 6 bases; nucleotides outside the gene matches: 5. Germline V gene sequence: CDR1 SNHLY, CDR2 FYNNEI. Study-wide results and caveats: Shorter TCRB CDR3s, moderately but significantly so, marked every one of the four CD4+ subsets in Type 1 diabetes patients. Fewer junction insertions and more nucleotide deletions appeared in type 1 diabetes patients.

This clone was counted only a few times. Its specificity is unknown. Expressed TCRB transcripts got sequenced, as all isolated RNA was reverse transcribed. Only in-frame clones appear in the TCRdb table, and some are missing; sequencing was by immunoSEQ multiplex PCR. Found here are about 170,000 clones, approximately 8.1% of them singletons; the top ten hold approximately 0.87%. Based on CD45RO/CCR7/CD25/CD127/CD95/CD27, CD4+ regulatory, stem cell-like memory, naive and central memory cells were sorted. The source of this sequence is a woman aged 40 to 55 with type 1 diabetes. Source material: central memory CD4+ T cells from blood. V is TRBV2 and J is TRBJ1-2; the match to TRBD1 covers 12 bases. CDR3 amino acids: CASRPGQGAHGYTF. The DNA for the CDR3 is TGTGCCAGCAGACCGGGACAGGGGGCTCATGGCTACACCTTC.